The TCR beta chain under discussion was sequenced for a study of blood T cell repertoires in COVID-19. The study recruited people aged about 18 to 95 years across more than 20 US areas. This CDR3 has 17 residues. After removal of 2 bases from V and 0 bases from J, the junction contained 7 bases not matched to a gene. The germline gives CDR1 MGHDK, CDR2 SYGVNS. Profiled with immunoSEQ multiplex PCR; TCRdb holds only in-frame clones, not every one. The sample includes under 250,000 clones, over 85% of them seen just once. This receptor was obtained from a woman younger than 45 with acute COVID-19. The chain employs TRBV25-1 and TRBJ2-3; 8 positions match TRBD1. Material: PBMCs or T cells enriched from blood (not recorded which). The CDR3 nucleotides are TGTGCCAGCAGTGAAATTCCAGGGGGCTCTAGCACAGATACGCAGTATTTT. Translated, it gives CASSEIPGGSSTDTQYF.